The next 25 T cell receptor beta chains were all read from a single sample in a study of OX40 agonist ivuxolimab in advanced cancers. The protocol was immunoSEQ multiplex PCR, while the TCRdb copy is restricted to in-frame clones and leaves out a portion. Of roughly 30,000 clones in the sample, about 93% were seen once. Here the sequenced sample was CD4+ or CD8+ T cells sorted from blood, taken in a trial of the OX40 agonist ivuxolimab. These TCRs come from an adult with an advanced solid tumor such as melanoma, head and neck, liver or kidney cancer.

This rearrangement joins TRBV6-5 to TRBJ1-2; 10 bases are a match to TRBD1. Unmatched junction bases numbered 4, after V lost 2 bases and J lost 4 bases. CDR3 length equals 15 residues. Per germline, CDR1 MNHEY and CDR2 SVGAGI. The CDR3 here is CASSYTGQGGYGYTF. CDR3 nucleotide sequence: TGTGCCAGCAGTTACACCGGACAGGGGGGCTATGGCTACACCTTC.

The CDR3 DNA reads TGTGCCACCAGCAGAGATACGGCAGATACGCAGTATTTT. Protein sequence: CATSRDTADTQYF. The chain carries TRBV15 and TRBJ2-3; no reliable D call. V lost 0 bases and J lost 4, with 5 bases in between. CDR1 is LNHNV, CDR2 YYDKDF, per germline (reference sequence). The CDR3 runs 13 residues.

The chain recombines TRBV11-2 with TRBJ2-5, with 11 bases identical to TRBD2. Germline V gene sequence: CDR1 SGHAT, CDR2 FQNNGV. CDR3 size: 15 residues. Unmatched junction bases numbered 2, after V lost 1 base and J lost 4 bases. The CDR3 DNA sequence: TGTGCCAGCAGCTTAGCCGGGACTAGCGGAGAGACCCAGTACTTC. Translating gives CASSLAGTSGETQYF.

The chain links TRBV6-5 to TRBJ2-5; TRBD1 matches at 7 bases. The CDR3 loop spans 11 amino acids. The trim removed 7 bases at V and 4 bases at J, leaving 0 bases unmatched. Germline-derived CDR1 and CDR2 are MNHEY and SVGAGI. CDR3 sequence reads: CASTGGETQYF. The CDR3 DNA sequence: TGTGCCAGCACAGGGGGAGAGACCCAGTACTTC.

The genes are TRBV27 and TRBJ1-4; D is possibly TRBD1 (5 bases). V lost 6 bases, J lost 5 bases, and 13 bases lay in between. The CDR3 contains 14 residues. Germline CDR1 reads MNHEY; CDR2 reads SMNVEV (reference sequence). The CDR3 sequence: CASRAGVVNEKLFF. DNA of the CDR3: TGTGCCAGCAGGGCGGGGGTGGTAAATGAAAAACTGTTTTTT.

This clone was seen only once. The J gene is TRBJ1-6, the V gene TRBV5-6; tentative D call: TRBD1 (5 bases). From germline, CDR1 is SGHDT and CDR2 YYEEEE. CDR3 size: 17 residues. Trimming cost V 2 bases and J 0 bases, with 12 bases left between them. DNA for the CDR3: TGTGCCAGCAGCTTCCACGGGGCGAGCTCCTATAATTCACCCCTCCACTTT. Amino acid sequence: CASSFHGASSYNSPLHF.

V and J are TRBV4-3 and TRBJ2-3, with D hard to call. The CDR3 runs 19 residues. Germline CDR1 reads LGHNA; CDR2 reads YSLEER. Trimming removed 0 bases from V and 4 bases from J, with 23 bases in between. CDR3 residues: CASSQDLGSSVIIPDTQYF. In DNA, the CDR3 is TGCGCCAGCAGCCAAGATTTGGGGTCGAGCGTCATCATTCCAGATACGCAGTATTTT.

This chain joins TRBV28 and TRBJ1-1; D gene uncertain. V lost 1 base and J 1 base, leaving 10 bases between the germline ends. CDR3 size: 15 residues. Per the germline V gene, CDR1 is MDHEN and CDR2 is SYDVKM. The CDR3 is CASSLLGQWNTEAFF. The CDR3 DNA reads TGTGCCAGCAGTTTATTAGGGCAGTGGAACACTGAAGCTTTCTTT.

The chain combines TRBV14 with TRBJ2-3; TRBD2 might be the D (5 bases). With 3 bases removed from V and 3 bases from J, the gap between germline ends came to 13 bases. The germline gives CDR1 SGHDN, CDR2 FVKESK. The CDR3 spans 15 residues. The CDR3 spells CASSQVGVGTDTQYF. The CDR3, as DNA: TGTGCCAGCAGCCAGGTGGGAGTGGGGACAGATACGCAGTATTTT.

This rearrangement joins TRBV7-3 to TRBJ2-1; perhaps TRBD1 as D (5 bases). Germline CDR1 reads SGHTA; CDR2 reads FQGTGA. The CDR3 consists of 15 residues. V dropped 10 bases and J dropped 8 bases, with 24 bases sitting between them. This CDR3 is CATVYNFQGVDEQFF. CDR3 nucleotide sequence: TGTGCCACCGTATACAATTTCCAGGGTGTGGATGAGCAGTTCTTC. Filled out from reference TRBV7-3 and TRBJ2-1, the complete variable domain reads GAGVSQTPSNKVTEKGKYVELRCDPISGHTALYWYRQSLGQGPEFLIYFQGTGAADDSGLPNDRFFAVRPEGSVSTLKIQRTERGDSAVYLCATVYNFQGVDEQFFGPGTRLTVL.

The chain links TRBV9 to TRBJ2-5; D may be TRBD1 (6 bases). Judging by the DNA end, TRBJ2-7 fits better; the J call may be wrong. This CDR3 spans 14 amino acids. Germline loops: CDR1 SGDLS, CDR2 YYNGEE. The CDR3 sequence is CASSPGHLTYEQYF. For the CDR3, the DNA is TGTGCCAGCAGTCCGGGACACTTAACCTACGAGCAGTACTTC.

The chain employs TRBV28 and TRBJ2-7, with a weak D call TRBD2 (6 bases). This CDR3 is 13 amino acids long. Looked up from germline, CDR1 is MDHEN and CDR2 is SYDVKM. V lost 8 bases and J 2 bases, leaving 13 bases between the germline ends. This CDR3 reads CASEEGVTYEQYF. The CDR3 DNA is TGTGCCAGCGAGGAGGGAGTGACCTACGAGCAGTACTTC. Using reference TRBV28 and TRBJ2-7 for the parts outside the CDR3, the full variable domain is DVKVTQSSRYLVKRTGEKVFLECVQDMDHENMFWYRQDPGLGLRLIYFSYDVKMKEKGDIPEGYSVSREKKERFSLILESASTNQTSMYLCASEEGVTYEQYFGPGTRLTVT.

This chain connects TRBV27 to TRBJ2-3; 8 bases line up with TRBD1. CDR1 is MNHEY and CDR2 is SMNVEV in the germline V gene (reference sequence). The CDR3 is 16 amino acids. The ends lost 7 bases at V and 4 bases at J; junction bases unmatched: 13. The CDR3 is CASNSGQGEYPDTQYF. CDR3 DNA: TGTGCCAGCAACTCAGGACAGGGCGAGTATCCAGATACGCAGTATTTT.

The CDR3 coding sequence is TGTGCCAGCAGCTGGGCGGTCGGCGGGTACGAGCAGTACTTC. This sequence encodes CASSWAVGGYEQYF. This chain links TRBV11-2 with TRBJ2-7; a weak D match, TRBD2 (5 bases). CDR3 length: 14 residues. With 4 bases removed from V and 4 bases from J, the gap between germline ends came to 14 bases. CDR1 is SGHAT, CDR2 FQNNGV, per germline.

The CDR3 region has the DNA TGTGCCAGCAGTGAAGTTGTCAGGGAGTACGAGCAGTACGTC. It yields the protein CASSEVVREYEQYV. V and J are TRBV6-1 and TRBJ2-7; the D gene could be TRBD1 or TRBD2 (5 bases each). V was cut by 1 base and J by 4 bases, with 11 bases left in between. The germline CDR1 and CDR2 sequences are MNHNS and SASEGT. The CDR3 consists of 14 residues.

The chain has TRBV5-5 and TRBJ2-1, with 7 nucleotides matching TRBD1. The trim removed 2 bases at V and 6 bases at J, leaving 8 bases unmatched. The CDR3 has 15 amino acids. Germline CDR1 is SGHKS and CDR2 is YYEKEE (reference sequence). The CDR3 DNA sequence: TGTGCCAGCAGCTTACAGGGGTTGGGTATCAATGAGCAGTTCTTC. It encodes CASSLQGLGINEQFF.

The V and J genes are TRBV11-2 and TRBJ2-1; no clear D. V lost 4 bases to trimming and J lost 2 bases, with 6 bases between them. The CDR3 totals 13 residues. The V gene's germline CDR1 is SGHAT and CDR2 FQNNGV. The CDR3 is CASSSLAYNEQFF. The CDR3 DNA is TGTGCCAGCAGCTCCCTAGCCTACAATGAGCAGTTCTTC.

V usage is TRBV7-9 and J usage is TRBJ2-1, with D perhaps TRBD2 (6 bases). This CDR3 contains 14 residues. Germline-derived CDR1 and CDR2 are SEHNR and FQNEAQ (reference sequence). V was cut by 5 bases and J by 14 bases, with 22 bases left in between. The CDR3 region has the DNA TGTGCCAGCAGCCCAGTCGGGGAGCTAGCGAGAAAGTTCTTC. Translated, it gives CASSPVGELARKFF. The whole variable domain, remainder taken from reference TRBV7-9 and TRBJ2-1, is DTGVSQNPRHKITKRGQNVTFRCDPISEHNRLYWYRQTLGQGPEFLTYFQNEAQLEKSRLLSDRFSAERPKGSFSTLEIQRTEQGDSAMYLCASSPVGELARKFFGPGTRLTVL.

The V call is TRBV7-3, the J call TRBJ2-1, with D perhaps TRBD1 (7 bases). CDR1 and CDR2 from the germline V gene are SGHTA and FQGTGA. V lost 8 bases and J lost 9, with 20 bases in between. The CDR3 extends over 14 amino acids. CDR3 nucleotide sequence: TGTGCCAGCGCTGCGGGACAGCCCGGGAGTGAGCAGTTCTTC. Its translation: CASAAGQPGSEQFF.

The V gene is TRBV10-3, the J gene TRBJ1-5, with D perhaps matching TRBD1 (5 bases). The V gene's germline CDR1 is ENHRY and CDR2 SYGVKD. The CDR3 is 16 residues long. V lost 5 bases and J lost 4, with 18 bases in between. CDR3 loop: CAISLGPGGKNQPQHF. The CDR3 nucleotides read TGTGCCATCAGTCTGGGGCCGGGGGGGAAAAATCAGCCCCAGCATTTT.

V gene TRBV10-3 combines with J gene TRBJ1-2; tentatively, D is TRBD1 (6 bases). V lost 0 bases, J lost 7 bases, and 15 bases lay in between. CDR3 length: 15 residues. Germline CDR1 is ENHRY and CDR2 is SYGVKD. This chain's CDR3 is CAISESGGTGSGYTF. The CDR3 region has the DNA TGTGCCATCAGTGAGTCAGGGGGGACGGGAAGTGGCTACACCTTC.

The V gene is TRBV4-1, the J gene TRBJ1-1, with D possibly matching TRBD1 (5 bases). The germline V gene has CDR1 MGHRA and CDR2 YSYEKL. This CDR3 has 16 residues. V was clipped by 4 bases and J by 3 bases, with 18 bases between them. CDR3 nucleotide sequence: TGCGCCAGCAGCCTGACTACAGGAAGCTTTGACACTGAAGCTTTCTTT. As protein: CASSLTTGSFDTEAFF.

The gene calls are TRBV19 and TRBJ2-6; D gene ambiguous. CDR3 length: 16 amino acids. V gave up 2 bases and J gave up 2 bases, with 10 bases separating them. CDR1 is LNHDA, CDR2 SQIVND, per germline (reference sequence). The CDR3 sequence is CASSILSGAGANVLTF. CDR3 DNA: TGTGCCAGTAGTATATTGTCAGGAGCTGGGGCCAACGTCCTGACTTTC.

The J gene is TRBJ2-1, the V gene TRBV19; D is perhaps TRBD2 (6 bases). CDR1 and CDR2 (germline): LNHDA, SQIVND (reference sequence). This CDR3 spans 15 amino acids. The V end was cut by 6 bases, the J end by 8 bases, with 20 bases between. CDR3 residues: CASSLAIGSVYEQFF. For the CDR3, the DNA is TGTGCCAGTAGCCTCGCTATCGGGAGTGTCTATGAGCAGTTCTTC.

The sample holds a few counts of this clone. V usage is TRBV11-2 and J usage is TRBJ1-5; D is unclear. Germline CDR1 and CDR2: SGHAT and FQNNGV. The CDR3 runs 16 residues. V lost 1 base to trimming and J lost 4 bases, with 14 bases between them. The CDR3, as DNA: TGTGCCAGCAGCTTAGGATCTTCAGGCTGGAATCAGCCCCAGCATTTT. Translated: CASSLGSSGWNQPQHF.